This T cell receptor (beta chain) originates from a study of blood T cell repertoires in COVID-19. This clone was picked up one time. Assay: immunoSEQ multiplex PCR; the TCRdb copy retains only in-frame clones and omits some. The profile shows 250,000 or so clones, around 87% of them singletons. The sequence came from a woman in her sixties or seventies with COVID-19, enrolled during active disease. Sequencing was done on a sample of peripheral blood.

The CDR3: CASSLQAPDSTDTQYF. The DNA for the CDR3 is TGTGCCAGCAGCTTACAGGCCCCGGATAGCACAGATACGCAGTATTTT. The chain links TRBV11-2 to TRBJ2-3, with D hard to call. CDR1 and CDR2 from the germline V gene are SGHAT and FQNNGV. The CDR3 has 16 amino acids. V lost 2 bases, J lost 0 bases, and 12 bases lay in between.